This paragraph reports one T cell receptor beta chain. Across over 20 US areas, participants ranged in age from roughly 18 to 95 years. The entry originates in a study of blood T cell repertoires in COVID-19. V shed 11 bases, J shed 1 base, and the junction held 12 bases outside the gene matches. CDR1 and CDR2 (germline): MNHEY, SVGAGI. This CDR3 region has 15 residues. Original data processing: Reference gene primers were amplified, and this amplification served to estimate nucleated cell counts. Generated by immunoSEQ multiplex PCR, the TCRdb table keeps only in-frame clones and is missing some. D and trimming come from the DNA, and the V and J calls and clone size come from that table. The table shows more than 250,000 clones, with approximately 88% occurring only once.

This sequence was found in a woman in her thirties or forties with acute COVID-19. The genes are TRBV6-5 and TRBJ1-1, with 8 positions matching TRBD1. Sequencing used PBMCs or T cells enriched from blood (not recorded which). The CDR3 reads CAVQTGGQGNTEAFF. CDR3 bases: TGTGCCGTACAAACGGGAGGACAGGGGAACACTGAAGCTTTCTTT.